This TCR beta chain was sequenced in a study of cytotoxic CD8 clonotypes in ibrutinib-treated CLL. In the study overall: Partial response occurred in approximately 24 patients and complete response in 2; at median roughly 74 months, approximately 14 remained remitted and 12 progressed. Patients gave response samples after a median around twelve months of treatment, range 6 to 36. Findings of the study overall: Starting clonality was above that of age-matched healthy donors and tracked circulating CD8+ T-cell counts. Clonality was higher at ibrutinib response and returned toward baseline at progression.

TCRdb's copy holds only in-frame clones and misses some; the assay was immunoSEQ multiplex PCR. The sample lists approximately 330,000 clones; almost 80% were seen once. A word on this clone: Its antigen is not known.

This specimen consisted of PBMCs, obtained before ibrutinib treatment. The receptor comes from a human donor with chronic lymphocytic leukemia.

The CDR3: CASSQEFLGRTGNTIYF. As DNA, the CDR3 is TGTGCCAGCAGCCAAGAGTTCCTCGGGAGGACTGGAAACACCATATATTTT. V usage is TRBV4-2 and J usage is TRBJ1-3; D gene uncertain. This CDR3 region has 17 residues. Between the trimmed V and J ends, which lost 0 bases and 2 bases, there was a span of 14 bases. The germline gives CDR1 LGHNA, CDR2 YNFKEQ.